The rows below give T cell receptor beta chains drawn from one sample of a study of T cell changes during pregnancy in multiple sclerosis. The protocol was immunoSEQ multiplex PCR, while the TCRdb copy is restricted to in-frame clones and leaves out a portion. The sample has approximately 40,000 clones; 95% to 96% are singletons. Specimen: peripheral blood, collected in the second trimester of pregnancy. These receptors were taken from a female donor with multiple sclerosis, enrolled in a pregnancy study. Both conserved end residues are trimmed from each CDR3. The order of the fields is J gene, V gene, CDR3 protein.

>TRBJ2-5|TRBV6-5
ASSATGGQETQY
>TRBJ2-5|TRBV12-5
ASGSPGETQY
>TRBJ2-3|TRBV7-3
ASRRDGTDTQY
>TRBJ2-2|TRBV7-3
ASSPGGTGELF
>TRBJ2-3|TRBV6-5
ASSQTSGRLGTQY
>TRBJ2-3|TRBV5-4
ASRSRSTDTQY
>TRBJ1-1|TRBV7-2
ASSLTRYTEAF
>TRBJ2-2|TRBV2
ASRGSGSTRTGELF
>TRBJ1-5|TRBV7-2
ASSQTGDSNQPQH
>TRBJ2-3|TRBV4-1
ASSQVGADTQY
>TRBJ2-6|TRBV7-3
ASSLKNRVSGANVLT
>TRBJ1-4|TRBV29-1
SVAIPPGNEKLF
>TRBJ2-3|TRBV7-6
ASSLGAELTDTQY
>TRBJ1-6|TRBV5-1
ASSLGDYNSPLH
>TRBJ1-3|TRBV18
ASSLNTGSGNTIY
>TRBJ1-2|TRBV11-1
ASSLGTGNYGYT
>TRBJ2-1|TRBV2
ASSGTSIYNEQF
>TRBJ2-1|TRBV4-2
ASSLETGYRNEQF
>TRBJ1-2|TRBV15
ATSTRLSGSGYT
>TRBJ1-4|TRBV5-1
ASSSTPGQLNEKLF
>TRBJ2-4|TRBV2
AGKTSGSQNIQY
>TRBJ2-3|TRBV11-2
ASSSPLTGPRGRDTQY